The present entry profiles one T cell receptor (beta chain) with its context. One end of the junction varies from germline; a read error may be responsible. This sample was taken from a study of blood T cell repertoires in COVID-19. The CDR3 is 16 residues long. Looked up from germline, CDR1 is SGHRS and CDR2 is YFSETQ. The protocol was immunoSEQ multiplex PCR, while the TCRdb copy is restricted to in-frame clones and leaves out a portion. The sample yields 100,000 to 150,000 clones, around 85% seen once. Sequencing was done on a sample of peripheral blood. The clonotype was recovered from a man aged 25 to 40 with COVID-19, enrolled during active disease. The genes are TRBV5-1 and TRBJ1-1, with D perhaps matching TRBD1 (5 bases). The CDR3 DNA reads TGCGCCAGCAGCCCGGGGGTTTTATTTAGGAACATTGAAGCTTTCTTT. Its protein is CASSPGVLFRNIEAFF.